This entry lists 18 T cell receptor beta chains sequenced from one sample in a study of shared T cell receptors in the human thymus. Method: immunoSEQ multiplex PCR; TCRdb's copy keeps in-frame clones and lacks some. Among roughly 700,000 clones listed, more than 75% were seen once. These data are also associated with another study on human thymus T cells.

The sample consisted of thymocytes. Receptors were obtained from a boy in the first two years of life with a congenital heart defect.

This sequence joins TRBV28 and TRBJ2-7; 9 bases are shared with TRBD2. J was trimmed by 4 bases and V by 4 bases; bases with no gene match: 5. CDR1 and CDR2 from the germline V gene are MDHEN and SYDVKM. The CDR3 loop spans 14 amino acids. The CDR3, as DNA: TGTGCCAGCAGTTGGACTAGCGATCTTTACGAGCAGTACTTC. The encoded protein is CASSWTSDLYEQYF.

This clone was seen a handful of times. The CDR3 reads CASSRAGGGRFQPQHF. The CDR3 nucleotides read TGTGCCAGCAGCAGAGCAGGGGGCGGTCGATTTCAGCCCCAGCATTTT. The J gene is TRBJ1-5, the V gene TRBV21-1; the D call in the table, TRBD1, was not verified against the DNA. TRBV21-1 is recorded as a pseudogene. This CDR3 contains 16 residues.

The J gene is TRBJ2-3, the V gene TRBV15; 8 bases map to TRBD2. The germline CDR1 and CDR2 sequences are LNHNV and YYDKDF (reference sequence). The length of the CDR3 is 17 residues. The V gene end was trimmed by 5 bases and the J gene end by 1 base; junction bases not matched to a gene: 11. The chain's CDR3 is CATSPSNERERTDTQYF. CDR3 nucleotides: TGTGCCACCAGCCCATCTAATGAGCGGGAGCGCACAGATACGCAGTATTTT.

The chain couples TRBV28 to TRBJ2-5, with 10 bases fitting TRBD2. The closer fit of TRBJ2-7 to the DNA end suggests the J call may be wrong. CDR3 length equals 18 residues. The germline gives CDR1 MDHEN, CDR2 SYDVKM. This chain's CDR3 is CASRVKAGGSYPSYEQYF. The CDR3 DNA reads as TGTGCCAGCAGAGTGAAAGCGGGAGGGAGCTATCCCTCCTACGAGCAGTACTTC.

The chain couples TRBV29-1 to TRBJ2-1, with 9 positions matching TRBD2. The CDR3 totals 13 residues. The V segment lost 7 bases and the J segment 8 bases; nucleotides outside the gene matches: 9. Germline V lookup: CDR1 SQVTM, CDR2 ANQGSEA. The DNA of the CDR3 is TGCAGCGCCTTACAGCGGGAGGTCGATGAGCAGTTCTTC. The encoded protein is CSALQREVDEQFF.

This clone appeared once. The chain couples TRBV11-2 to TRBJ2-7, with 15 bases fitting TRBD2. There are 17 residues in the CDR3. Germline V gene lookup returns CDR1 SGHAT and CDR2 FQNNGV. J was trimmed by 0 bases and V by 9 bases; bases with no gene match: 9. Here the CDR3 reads CASCRRTSGRASYEQYF. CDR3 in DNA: TGTGCCAGTTGCCGACGGACTAGCGGGAGGGCCTCCTACGAGCAGTACTTC.

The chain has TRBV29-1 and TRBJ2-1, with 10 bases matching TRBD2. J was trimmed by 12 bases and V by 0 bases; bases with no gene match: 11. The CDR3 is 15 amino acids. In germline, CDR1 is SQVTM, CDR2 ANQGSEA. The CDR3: CSVEDRASGSCRQFF. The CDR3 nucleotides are TGCAGCGTTGAAGATAGGGCTAGCGGGAGTTGTAGGCAGTTCTTC.

Here the CDR3 reads CASGDRGDGHQPQHF. Here the CDR3 DNA reads TGTGCCAGCGGGGACAGGGGAGATGGCCATCAGCCCCAGCATTTT. The genes are TRBV6-6 and TRBJ1-5; 10 positions match TRBD1. The V and J ends lost 8 bases and 5 bases, in that order; junction bases with no gene match: 9. The CDR3 sequence is 15 residues long. In germline, CDR1 is MNHNY, CDR2 SVGAGI (reference sequence).

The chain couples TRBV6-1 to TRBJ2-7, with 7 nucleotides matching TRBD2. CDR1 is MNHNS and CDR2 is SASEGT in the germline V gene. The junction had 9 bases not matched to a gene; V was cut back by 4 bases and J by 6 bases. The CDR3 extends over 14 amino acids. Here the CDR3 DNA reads TGTGCCAGCAGTGGGAATAGCGGGCCCAGCGAGCAGTACTTC. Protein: CASSGNSGPSEQYF.

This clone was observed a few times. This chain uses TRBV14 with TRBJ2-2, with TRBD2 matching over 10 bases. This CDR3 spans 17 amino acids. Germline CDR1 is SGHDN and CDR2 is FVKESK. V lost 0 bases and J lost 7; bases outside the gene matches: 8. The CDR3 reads CASSQDFGTSEGGELFF. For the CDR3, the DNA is TGTGCCAGCAGCCAAGATTTCGGGACTAGCGAAGGCGGGGAGCTGTTTTTT.

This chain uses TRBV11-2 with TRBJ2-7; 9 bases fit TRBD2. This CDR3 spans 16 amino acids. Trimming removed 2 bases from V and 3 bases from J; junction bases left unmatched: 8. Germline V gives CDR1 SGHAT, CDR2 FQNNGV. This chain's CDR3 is CASSLPPGGGGYEQYF. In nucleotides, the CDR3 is TGTGCCAGCAGCTTACCCCCGGGCGGGGGGGGCTACGAGCAGTACTTC.

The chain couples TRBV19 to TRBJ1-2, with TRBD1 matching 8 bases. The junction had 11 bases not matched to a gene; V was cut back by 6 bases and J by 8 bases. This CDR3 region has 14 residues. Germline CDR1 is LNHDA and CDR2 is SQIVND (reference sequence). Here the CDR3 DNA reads TGTGCCAGTAGCCTTCGGGCAGGGGGCGACGGCTACACCTTC. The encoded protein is CASSLRAGGDGYTF.

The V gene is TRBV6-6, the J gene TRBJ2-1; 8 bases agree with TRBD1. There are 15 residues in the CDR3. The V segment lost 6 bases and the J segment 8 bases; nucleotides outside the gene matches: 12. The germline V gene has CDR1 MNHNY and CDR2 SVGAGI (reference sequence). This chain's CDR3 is CASSHKDREWHEQFF. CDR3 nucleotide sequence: TGTGCCAGCAGCCATAAGGACAGGGAGTGGCATGAGCAGTTCTTC.

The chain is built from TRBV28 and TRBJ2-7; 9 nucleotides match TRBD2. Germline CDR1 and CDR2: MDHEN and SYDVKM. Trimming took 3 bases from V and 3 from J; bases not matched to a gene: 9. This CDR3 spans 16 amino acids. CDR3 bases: TGTGCCAGCAGTTTCCGGGTTAGCGGGGGATACTACGAGCAGTACTTC. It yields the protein CASSFRVSGGYYEQYF.

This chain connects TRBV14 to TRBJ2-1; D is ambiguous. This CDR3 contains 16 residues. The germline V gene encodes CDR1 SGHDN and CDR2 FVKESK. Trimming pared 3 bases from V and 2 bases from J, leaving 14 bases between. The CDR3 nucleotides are TGTGCCAGCAGCCATCTAAATAATCCGACCTACAATGAGCAGTTCTTC. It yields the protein CASSHLNNPTYNEQFF.

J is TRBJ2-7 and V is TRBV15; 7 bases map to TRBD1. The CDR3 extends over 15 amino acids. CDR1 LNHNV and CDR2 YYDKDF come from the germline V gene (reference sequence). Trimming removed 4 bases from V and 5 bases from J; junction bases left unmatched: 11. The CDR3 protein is CATSIHRGEEDEQYF. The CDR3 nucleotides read TGTGCCACCAGCATCCACAGGGGTGAGGAGGACGAGCAGTACTTC.

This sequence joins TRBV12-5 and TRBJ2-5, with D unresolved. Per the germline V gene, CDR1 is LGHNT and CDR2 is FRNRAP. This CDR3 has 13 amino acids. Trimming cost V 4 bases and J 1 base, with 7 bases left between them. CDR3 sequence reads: CASGSAVQETQYF. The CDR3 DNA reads TGTGCTAGTGGTTCGGCGGTCCAAGAGACCCAGTACTTC.

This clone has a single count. This chain's CDR3 is CASSSYEQYF. Here the CDR3 DNA reads TGTGCCAGCAGCTCGTACGAGCAGTACTTC. V is TRBV7-2 and J is TRBJ2-7, with D hard to call. This CDR3 region has 10 residues. The V end lost 4 bases, the J end lost 4 bases, and 2 bases lay between the germline ends. Per the germline V gene, CDR1 is SGHTA and CDR2 is FQGNSA.